One sample yielded the 7 T cell receptor beta chains listed below, sequenced in a study of CD8 T cells in Susac syndrome (dated by TCRdb to between 2018 and 2021). The library came from the immunoSEQ multiplex PCR assay. RNA was extracted using the RNeasy kit, and about 0.45 to 1 microgram was reverse transcribed with random hexamers. The raw public data were reprocessed by TCRdb itself: fastp quality trimming at Q25, MiXCR clonotype calling, in-frame beta chains only. Records with the same CDR3 protein are collapsed into one entry carrying the most frequent genes and DNA. The sample has around 280,000 distinct CDR3 sequences on record, approximately 84% of them singletons. The top ten hold 0.11% of the sample. Sequenced sample: CD8+ T cells from PBMCs. Source of these receptors: a human donor with multiple sclerosis.

The chain recombines TRBV5-1 with TRBJ1-5, with D uncertain. V lost 0 bases and J lost 8, with 9 bases in between. Per the germline V gene, CDR1 is SGHRS and CDR2 is YFSETQ. There are 13 residues in the CDR3. The CDR3 coding sequence is TGCGCCAGCAGCTTGGACCCGCTGAAGCCCCAGCATTTT. As protein: CASSLDPLKPQHF.

Regarding this clonotype: Because the CDR3 is missing its conserved closing phenylalanine or tryptophan, this is likely a read error. V gene TRBV2 combines with J gene TRBJ2-1, with D unresolved. This CDR3 spans 10 amino acids. Trimming stripped 7 bases from V and 5 bases from J, with 3 bases between. Germline-derived CDR1 and CDR2 are SNHLY and FYNNEI. CDR3 residues: CASTHNEQFL. The DNA of the CDR3 is TGTGCCAGCACCCACAATGAGCAGTTCTTG.

This clonotype has a handful of counts. The chain joins TRBV5-6 to TRBJ1-2, with D possibly being TRBD1 (5 bases). In germline, CDR1 is SGHDT, CDR2 YYEEEE. The CDR3 is made up of 16 amino acids. Trimming shortened V by 1 base and J by 3 bases, and 16 bases separated the two germline ends. The CDR3 region has the DNA TGTGCCAGCAGCTTGTATCCTCAGGGTCCTCACTATGGCTACACCTTC. Its translation: CASSLYPQGPHYGYTF.

V gene TRBV5-8 combines with J gene TRBJ2-6; 7 nucleotides line up with TRBD1. The CDR3 is 18 residues long. Germline V gene data show CDR1 as SGHTS and CDR2 as YDEGEE. J gave up 0 bases and V 4 bases, and 10 bases lay outside the gene matches. As DNA, the CDR3 is TGTGCCAGCAGCGGAACAGGGGCCGTTCCCTCTGGGGCCAACGTCCTGACTTTC. This codes for CASSGTGAVPSGANVLTF.

This chain links TRBV7-8 with TRBJ2-1; TRBD2 aligns across 11 bases. The CDR3 is 15 residues long. After removal of 4 bases from V and 7 bases from J, the junction contained 6 bases not matched to a gene. The germline CDR1 and CDR2 sequences are SGHVS and FQNEAQ. The CDR3 DNA reads TGTGCCAGCAGCTCGGTAGCGGGAGGGCTGAATGAGCAGTTCTTC. This sequence encodes CASSSVAGGLNEQFF.

This clonotype was counted a few times. The chain joins TRBV6-1 to TRBJ1-6; no clear D. Trimming took 5 bases from V and 9 from J, leaving 8 bases between them. There are 12 residues in the CDR3. Germline lookup yields CDR1 MNHNS and CDR2 SASEGT. CDR3 sequence reads: CASSYRASPLHF. The CDR3 nucleotides read TGTGCCAGCAGTTACCGGGCTTCACCCCTCCACTTT.

The V call is TRBV20-1, the J call TRBJ2-7; 14 nucleotides align to TRBD2. Germline assignment: CDR1 DFQATT and CDR2 SNEGSKA (reference sequence). This CDR3 spans 16 amino acids. V shed 6 bases and J 2 bases; nucleotides not matched to a gene: 9. CDR3 sequence reads: CSAPGTSGRQPYEQYF. In DNA form, the CDR3 reads TGCAGTGCGCCCGGGACTAGCGGGAGACAGCCCTACGAGCAGTACTTC.